The present T cell receptor beta chain was sequenced within a study of metastatic and nonmetastatic thyroid tumors. Study in general: The study looked at repertoires side by side in blood and in tumor or nodule tissue from malignant and benign thyroid patients. Study-level findings and limits: As reported, TCR beta diversity in blood and tumor was significantly higher in malignant thyroid tumors than in benign nodules.

Until they underwent thyroid surgery, no patient had received any treatment. Original handling: A papillary thyroid cancer distant-metastasis classifier was built from CDR3 differences across clinicopathological groups. TCRdb reanalyzed the PCR reads with MiXCR. The V and J calls shown here were made by TCRdb, not taken from the authors' results. The profile covers under 95,000 clones, with 12% appearing a single time and about 11% taken by the ten largest. This clone was seen repeatedly, ten times or more. Its antigen is not identified. The sequenced sample consisted of blood. This receptor was obtained from a female donor with papillary thyroid cancer or a benign thyroid nodule (not recorded which). Some clones in this sample may be carry-over from other donors' samples.

CDR3 region: CATSRGGGSMNTEAFF. CDR3 sequence (DNA): TGTGCCACCAGCAGGGGGGGGGGTTCCATGAACACTGAAGCTTTCTTT. V and J are TRBV15 and TRBJ1-1; D is perhaps TRBD1 (5 bases). V shed 3 bases and J shed 0 bases, with 14 bases lying between them. In germline, CDR1 is LNHNV, CDR2 YYDKDF (reference sequence). The CDR3 has 16 residues. The full variable domain, in which reference TRBV15 and TRBJ1-1 provide the parts outside the CDR3, is DAMVIQNPRYQVTQFGKPVTLSCSQTLNHNVMYWYQQKSSQAPKLLFHYYDKDFNNEADTPDNFQSRRPNTSFCFLDIRSPGLGDTAMYLCATSRGGGSMNTEAFFGQGTRLTVV.